These 27 T cell receptor beta chains originate from one sample sequenced in a study of blood T cell repertoires in COVID-19. Using immunoSEQ multiplex PCR, the repertoire was profiled, and TCRdb retains in-frame clones only, with some absent. The sample lists around 230,000 clones; over 80% were seen once. Material for sequencing was peripheral blood. The receptors shown here come from a woman in her sixties or seventies with active or convalescent COVID-19.

The J gene is TRBJ2-1, the V gene TRBV19; TRBD2 matches at 12 bases. This CDR3 region has 13 residues. The germline V gene encodes CDR1 LNHDA and CDR2 SQIVND (reference sequence). V lost 9 bases to trimming and J lost 5 bases; unmatched junction nucleotides: 2. CDR3 protein: CASLAGGDNEQFF. As DNA, the CDR3 is TGTGCCAGCCTAGCGGGGGGGGACAATGAGCAGTTCTTC.

The CDR3 here is CASSIWQAPGANVLTF. Written as DNA, the CDR3 is TGTGCCAGTAGTATTTGGCAGGCTCCAGGGGCCAACGTCCTGACTTTC. This rearrangement joins TRBV19 to TRBJ2-6; no reliable D call. CDR1 is LNHDA, CDR2 SQIVND, per germline (reference sequence). CDR3 length: 16 residues. V dropped 3 bases and J dropped 4 bases, with 13 bases sitting between them.

V usage is TRBV18 and J usage is TRBJ1-2; D unclear. This CDR3 has 16 residues. Germline V lookup: CDR1 KGHSH, CDR2 LQKENI. V was cut by 2 bases and J by 4 bases, with 17 bases left in between. The CDR3 loop is CASSPVADGSFYGYTF. The CDR3 nucleotides read TGTGCCAGCTCACCAGTGGCGGACGGGAGTTTCTATGGCTACACCTTC.

The rearrangement uses TRBV19 and TRBJ1-5, with a possible D match to TRBD1 (6 bases). The V end was cut by 3 bases, the J end by 5 bases, with 20 bases between. This CDR3 region has 17 residues. Germline V CDR1 and CDR2: LNHDA, SQIVND (reference sequence). As DNA, the CDR3 is TGTGCCAGTAGTATTTTCTCAGGGGCTTTTGGTGATCAGCCCCAGCATTTT. The encoded protein is CASSIFSGAFGDQPQHF.

The rearrangement uses TRBV12-5 and TRBJ2-1; 7 bases fit TRBD1. The CDR3 covers 11 residues. Looked up from germline, CDR1 is LGHNT and CDR2 is FRNRAP. Trimming at V came to 5 bases and at J to 8 bases, leaving 0 bases not matched to a gene. The CDR3 loop reads CASGTGDEQFF. In DNA, the CDR3 is TGTGCTAGTGGTACAGGGGATGAGCAGTTCTTC.

The CDR3 reads CASNFGSGYEQYF. The CDR3 nucleotides are TGTGCCAGTAATTTCGGGTCTGGCTACGAGCAGTACTTC. This chain uses TRBV19 with TRBJ2-7; D ambiguous. The germline V gene encodes CDR1 LNHDA and CDR2 SQIVND (reference sequence). The CDR3 has 13 residues. V lost 7 bases to trimming and J lost 3 bases, with 13 bases between them. The full variable domain, rest sourced from reference TRBV19 and TRBJ2-7, is DGGITQSPKYLFRKEGQNVTLSCEQNLNHDAMYWYRQDPGQGLRLIYYSQIVNDFQKGDIAEGYSVSREKKESFPLTVTSAQKNPTAFYLCASNFGSGYEQYFGPGTRLTVT.

V usage is TRBV9 and J usage is TRBJ1-5; D is unresolved. The CDR3 runs to 14 residues. Trimming left V 3 bases short and J 3 bases short, with 10 bases between. Germline CDR1 and CDR2: SGDLS and YYNGEE. CDR3 coding DNA: TGTGCCAGCAGCGCATCCGGGGTCAATCAGCCCCAGCATTTT. Its protein product is CASSASGVNQPQHF.

V usage is TRBV7-2 and J usage is TRBJ2-7; 7 bases match TRBD2. Germline-derived CDR1 and CDR2 are SGHTA and FQGNSA. J lost 2 bases, V lost 1 base, and 5 bases had no gene match. The CDR3 consists of 15 residues. The CDR3 DNA follows: TGTGCCAGCAGCTTAGGCGGGAGTGGTGCCTACGAGCAGTACTTC. This sequence encodes CASSLGGSGAYEQYF.

The chain employs TRBV18 and TRBJ1-5; 11 bases agree with TRBD1. Germline CDR1 KGHSH, CDR2 LQKENI. The CDR3 runs 15 residues. V shed 1 base and J 8 bases; nucleotides not matched to a gene: 4. The CDR3 is CASSPRWTGGEPQHF. CDR3 in DNA: TGTGCCAGCTCACCACGCTGGACAGGGGGCGAGCCCCAGCATTTT.

This chain joins TRBV29-1 and TRBJ2-6, with D unclear. CDR3 length: 14 residues. Germline CDR1 reads SQVTM; CDR2 reads ANQGSEA. V shed 5 bases and J shed 1 base, with 9 bases lying between them. The CDR3 bases are TGCAGCGTTCTTGCACAATCTGGGGCCAACGTCCTGACTTTC. Its protein is CSVLAQSGANVLTF.

This clone showed up just a few times. The CDR3, as DNA: TGTGCCAGCAGCCGGACGGGGTTCGAAGGGCAGTATTTT. As protein: CASSRTGFEGQYF. The gene calls are TRBV11-2 and TRBJ2-3, with D tentatively TRBD2 (5 bases). V lost 5 bases, J lost 11 bases, and 17 bases lay in between. Germline V gene lookup returns CDR1 SGHAT and CDR2 FQNNGV. The CDR3 runs to 13 residues.

This clone has more than one count but fewer than ten. The chain uses TRBV25-1 and TRBJ2-1, with 8 bases that match TRBD2. The CDR3 is made up of 18 amino acids. V was clipped by 0 bases and J by 2 bases; unmatched bases: 9. Germline CDR1 and CDR2: MGHDK and SYGVNS. For the CDR3, the DNA is TGTGCCAGCAGTGAATATGGCGCGGGGGGCGGGACCTACAATGAGCAGTTCTTC. Protein sequence: CASSEYGAGGGTYNEQFF.

The chain couples TRBV7-2 to TRBJ1-4, with D possibly TRBD1 on 5 matching bases. Germline V CDR1 and CDR2: SGHTA, FQGNSA. V lost 5 bases and J lost 5, with 15 bases in between. The CDR3 has 15 residues. CDR3 coding DNA: TGTGCCAGCAGCACACACGCAGGGATAAATGAAAAACTGTTTTTT. It yields the protein CASSTHAGINEKLFF.

The chain recombines TRBV5-1 with TRBJ2-7, with TRBD2 matching 9 bases. Germline V gives CDR1 SGHRS, CDR2 YFSETQ. The CDR3 sequence is 15 residues long. V gave up 3 bases and J gave up 5 bases; unmatched junction bases: 9. CDR3: CASSSQTSGPNEQYF. The CDR3 bases are TGCGCCAGCAGCTCCCAGACTAGCGGCCCGAACGAGCAGTACTTC. The full variable domain, rest sourced from reference TRBV5-1 and TRBJ2-7, is KAGVTQTPRYLIKTRGQQVTLSCSPISGHRSVSWYQQTPGQGLQFLFEYFSETQRNKGNFPGRFSGRQFSNSRSEMNVSTLELGDSALYLCASSSQTSGPNEQYFGPGTRLTVT.

The V and J genes are TRBV7-2 and TRBJ1-3; no reliable D call. The CDR3 totals 15 residues. Germline V lookup: CDR1 SGHTA, CDR2 FQGNSA. V was cut by 5 bases and J by 4 bases, with 15 bases left in between. CDR3 sequence (DNA): TGTGCCAGCAGCCGCTGGGTTGCGGGCGGAAACACCATATATTTT. Translating it yields CASSRWVAGGNTIYF. The variable domain in full, completed from reference TRBV7-2 and TRBJ1-3, reads GAGVSQSPSNKVTEKGKDVELRCDPISGHTALYWYRQSLGQGLEFLIYFQGNSAPDKSGLPSDRFSAERTGGSVSTLTIQRTQQEDSAVYLCASSRWVAGGNTIYFGEGSWLTVV.

V usage is TRBV9 and J usage is TRBJ2-7; 12 nucleotides agree with TRBD2. The CDR3 totals 14 residues. V lost 6 bases, J lost 1 base, and 2 bases stayed unmatched. Germline V gene data show CDR1 as SGDLS and CDR2 as YYNGEE. CDR3 protein: CASNLAGGSYEQYF. The CDR3 region has the DNA TGTGCCAGCAATCTAGCGGGAGGGTCCTACGAGCAGTACTTC. Using reference TRBV9 and TRBJ2-7 for the parts outside the CDR3, the full variable domain is DSGVTQTPKHLITATGQRVTLRCSPRSGDLSVYWYQQSLDQGLQFLIQYYNGEERAKGNILERFSAQQFPDLHSELNLSSLELGDSALYFCASNLAGGSYEQYFGPGTRLTVT.

This clone was counted a few times. The V and J genes are TRBV28 and TRBJ2-5; a weak D match, TRBD1 (5 bases). The CDR3 is 13 amino acids. The V end lost 5 bases, the J end lost 2 bases, and 9 bases lay between the germline ends. From germline, CDR1 is MDHEN and CDR2 SYDVKM. CDR3 sequence (DNA): TGTGCCAGCAGTCGTCCAGGGCAAGAGACCCAGTACTTC. Its translation is CASSRPGQETQYF. The full variable domain, rest sourced from reference TRBV28 and TRBJ2-5, is DVKVTQSSRYLVKRTGEKVFLECVQDMDHENMFWYRQDPGLGLRLIYFSYDVKMKEKGDIPEGYSVSREKKERFSLILESASTNQTSMYLCASSRPGQETQYFGPGTRLLVL.

The sample holds one count of this clone. J is TRBJ2-2 and V is TRBV6-5, with TRBD1 matching 7 bases. CDR3 length: 14 residues. Germline CDR1 MNHEY, CDR2 SVGAGI. The ends lost 6 bases at V and 3 bases at J; junction bases unmatched: 4. Written as DNA, the CDR3 is TGTGCCAGCAGCCGAGGGGGCTACACCGGGGAGCTGTTTTTT. Encoded protein: CASSRGGYTGELFF.

The chain links TRBV10-1 to TRBJ2-7, with TRBD1 as a possible D gene (5 bases). The CDR3 length is 13 residues. CDR1 and CDR2 from the germline V gene are WNHNN and SYGVQD (reference sequence). V lost 6 bases and J lost 3, with 12 bases in between. The CDR3 loop reads CASSLGQFYEQYF. The CDR3 nucleotides read TGCGCCAGCAGCTTGGGGCAGTTCTACGAGCAGTACTTC.

The chain couples TRBV3-1 (or the pseudogene TRBV3-2) to TRBJ1-6, with D possibly TRBD1 on 6 matching bases. Per germline, CDR1 LGHDT and CDR2 YNNKEL (reference sequence). The CDR3 is made up of 17 amino acids. With 0 bases removed from V and 4 bases from J, the gap between germline ends came to 13 bases. The CDR3 DNA follows: TGTGCCAGCAGCCAAGATGGGGGAGGGGGGTATAATTCACCCCTCCACTTT. Translated: CASSQDGGGGYNSPLHF.

The chain carries TRBV6-5 and TRBJ1-1, with D maybe TRBD1 (6 bases). This CDR3 contains 14 residues. V was clipped by 6 bases and J by 5 bases, with 16 bases between them. Germline CDR1 is MNHEY and CDR2 is SVGAGI. For the CDR3, the DNA is TGTGCCAGCAGCCTTACGACAGGAGGAACTGAAGCTTTCTTT. Residues: CASSLTTGGTEAFF.

This chain uses TRBV5-8 with TRBJ2-7; D not resolved. Germline-derived CDR1 and CDR2 are SGHTS and YDEGEE. The CDR3 extends over 11 amino acids. Trimming took 1 base from V and 3 from J, leaving 2 bases between them. CDR3 nucleotide sequence: TGTGCCAGCAGCTTGCACTACGAGCAGTACTTC. Its translation: CASSLHYEQYF.

This rearrangement joins TRBV12-3 or TRBV12-4 to TRBJ1-1; possible D gene TRBD1, 5 bases. The CDR3 extends over 13 amino acids. V dropped 3 bases and J dropped 3 bases, with 8 bases sitting between them. The CDR3 protein is CASSLGGDTEAFF. As DNA, the CDR3 is TGTGCCAGCAGTTTGGGGGGAGACACTGAAGCTTTCTTT.

This clone appeared a single time. The chain recombines TRBV7-2 with TRBJ2-1; tentative D call: TRBD2 (5 bases). Between the trimmed V and J ends, which lost 5 bases and 5 bases, there was a span of 13 bases. Germline V CDR1 and CDR2: SGHTA, FQGNSA. CDR3 length: 14 amino acids. In DNA, the CDR3 is TGTGCCAGCAGCCCTTGGGCCGGGGACAATGAGCAGTTCTTC. Translating it yields CASSPWAGDNEQFF.

CDR3 coding DNA: TGTGCCAGCTCGACAGGGGGCAACACTGAAGCTTTCTTT. This codes for CASSTGGNTEAFF. This sequence joins TRBV11-1 and TRBJ1-1, with 10 bases lining up with TRBD1. V shed 8 bases and J 2 bases; nucleotides not matched to a gene: 2. CDR1 and CDR2 from the germline V gene are SGHAT and FQDESV (reference sequence). This CDR3 comprises 13 residues.

This sequence joins TRBV11-2 and TRBJ2-5, with D perhaps TRBD2 (6 bases). The CDR3 covers 13 residues. V dropped 10 bases and J dropped 1 base, with 13 bases sitting between them. The germline gives CDR1 SGHAT, CDR2 FQNNGV. In nucleotides, the CDR3 is TGTGCCACCGGCGGGACTTCCCAAGAGACCCAGTACTTC. Translation: CATGGTSQETQYF. Looking up the rest from reference TRBV11-2 and TRBJ2-5 gives the full variable domain: EAGVAQSPRYKIIEKRQSVAFWCNPISGHATLYWYQQILGQGPKLLIQFQNNGVVDDSQLPKDRFSAERLKGVDSTLKIQPAKLEDSAVYLCATGGTSQETQYFGPGTRLLVL.

This clone was seen more than once but under ten times. The J gene is TRBJ1-5, the V gene TRBV7-2; the D gene is possibly TRBD1 (6 bases). V was trimmed by 3 bases and J by 5 bases, leaving 11 bases between them. CDR1 and CDR2 from the germline V gene are SGHTA and FQGNSA. This CDR3 is built from 14 residues. As DNA, the CDR3 is TGTGCCAGCAGCTTGGGGGAGGGGGATCAGCCCCAGCATTTT. Protein product: CASSLGEGDQPQHF.